Listed here is a single T cell receptor beta chain. Antigen specificity is unknown. These data originate in a study of T cell responses to AZD1222 COVID-19 vaccine. Findings of the study overall: Donor demographics were predominantly white British with a female majority; clonal diversity may be underestimated. Baseline testing showed seropositivity in only a handful of AZD1222 recipients.

Sequenced by immunoSEQ multiplex PCR; TCRdb stores in-frame clones only, minus some. The sample has 90,000 or so clones; about 88% are singletons. This CDR3 has 16 residues. The V gene end was trimmed by 3 bases and the J gene end by 6 bases; junction bases not matched to a gene: 6. Germline CDR1 is SGHRS and CDR2 is YFSETQ. The sample was peripheral blood, taken on day 0 of AZD1222 vaccination. This sequence joins TRBV5-1 and TRBJ1-4; TRBD1 matches at 12 bases. This sequence originates from an adult in good health. For the CDR3, the DNA is TGCGCCAGCAGCTCCCGGGGGACAGGGGGCTATGAAAAACTGTTTTTT. It translates to CASSSRGTGGYEKLFF.